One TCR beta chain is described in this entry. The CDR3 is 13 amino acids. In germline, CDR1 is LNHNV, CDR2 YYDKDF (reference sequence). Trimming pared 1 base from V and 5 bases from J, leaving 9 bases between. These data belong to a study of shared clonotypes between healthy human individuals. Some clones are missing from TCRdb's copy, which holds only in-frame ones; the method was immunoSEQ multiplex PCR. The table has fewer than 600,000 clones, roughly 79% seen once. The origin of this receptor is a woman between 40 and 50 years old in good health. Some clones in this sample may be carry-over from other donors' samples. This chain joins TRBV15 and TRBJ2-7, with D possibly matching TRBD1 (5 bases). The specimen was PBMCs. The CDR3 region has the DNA TGTGCCACCAGCAGAGGCAGGGTTGACGAGCAGTACTTC. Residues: CATSRGRVDEQYF.